Each of the 2 T cell receptor beta chains below was sequenced from the same sample in a study of CD8 T cells in Susac syndrome. The RNA input was about 0.5 to 1 ug, and it was reverse transcribed with random hexamers. TCRdb reprocessed the immunoSEQ multiplex PCR reads via MiXCR and lists one record per CDR3 protein. Of more than 65,000 distinct CDR3 sequences in the sample, 85% to 95% were seen once. Sequenced material: CD8+ T cells from PBMCs. The origin of the receptors is a human donor in good health.

The V and J genes are TRBV6-2 or TRBV6-3 and TRBJ2-5; D is possibly TRBD1 (6 bases). CDR1 and CDR2 from the germline V gene are MNHEY and SVGEGT. V dropped 6 bases and J dropped 2 bases, with 16 bases sitting between them. The CDR3 consists of 15 residues. The CDR3 DNA reads TGTGCCAGCAGAAGGAGGACAGAAGGACAAGAGACCCAGTACTTC. This encodes CASRRRTEGQETQYF.

The chain is built from TRBV27 and TRBJ2-7; D not certain. CDR1 is MNHEY, CDR2 SMNVEV, per germline (reference sequence). V lost 0 bases and J lost 7, with 10 bases in between. The length of the CDR3 is 13 residues. The CDR3 spells CASSLSTVGEQYV. The CDR3 DNA follows: TGTGCCAGCAGTTTATCGACCGTGGGGGAGCAGTACGTC.